These T cell receptor beta chains were read from a single sample in a study of post-analysis software for immune sequencing data. TCRdb analysed the PCR reads with MiXCR anew, one entry per CDR3 protein. The sample lists 650,000 to 850,000 distinct CDR3 sequences, about 57% occurring once. Input material: blood. These receptors originate from a girl aged 5 to 17 with multiple sclerosis. The CDR3 runs from the conserved cysteine through the conserved F or W. The order of the fields is V gene, J gene, CDR3 protein.

V gene: TRBV29-1; J gene: TRBJ2-7; CDR3 protein: CSVEDRKAGLYEQYF
V gene: TRBV6-5; J gene: TRBJ2-5; CDR3 protein: CASSYSRTTTETQYF
V gene: TRBV14; J gene: TRBJ2-1; CDR3 protein: CASSILRVGDEQFF
V gene: TRBV6-2/TRBV6-3; J gene: TRBJ2-3; CDR3 protein: CASRRSRLVVITDTQYF
V gene: TRBV20-1; J gene: TRBJ2-3; CDR3 protein: CSAQLPPVRRPADTQYF
V gene: TRBV5-5; J gene: TRBJ2-7; CDR3 protein: CASSPPWGNAYEQYF
V gene: TRBV20-1; J gene: TRBJ2-5; CDR3 protein: CSALNRDGETQYF
V gene: TRBV7-3; J gene: TRBJ2-3; CDR3 protein: CASSRDSYNTQYF
V gene: TRBV29-1; J gene: TRBJ2-7; CDR3 protein: CSVGGDSGYKQYF
V gene: TRBV6-6; J gene: TRBJ1-5; CDR3 protein: CATTQGVNQPQHF
V gene: TRBV5-1; J gene: TRBJ2-3; CDR3 protein: CASSRGPVDTQYF
V gene: TRBV6-6; J gene: TRBJ2-1; CDR3 protein: CASSSKASSYNEQFF
V gene: TRBV12-5; J gene: TRBJ1-5; CDR3 protein: CASGLVQIQGAPYGQPQHF
V gene: TRBV27; J gene: NA; CDR3 protein: CASSLLAGGLSYEQYF
V gene: TRBV12-3/TRBV12-4; J gene: NA; CDR3 protein: CASSPSRLAEYEQYF
V gene: TRBV9; J gene: TRBJ1-1; CDR3 protein: CASSVVFATEAFF
V gene: TRBV7-3; J gene: TRBJ2-4; CDR3 protein: CASSNSAGPGAKNIQYF
V gene: TRBV7-8; J gene: TRBJ2-3; CDR3 protein: CASKISRGRTRTDTQYF
V gene: TRBV5-1; J gene: TRBJ2-5; CDR3 protein: CASSLDRIPTQETQYF
V gene: TRBV20-1; J gene: TRBJ2-3; CDR3 protein: CSARTGVADTQYF
V gene: TRBV12-3/TRBV12-4; J gene: TRBJ1-6; CDR3 protein: CASSWTGVRSPLHF
V gene: TRBV7-8; J gene: TRBJ2-3; CDR3 protein: CASSRGQDTDTQYF
V gene: TRBV12-3/TRBV12-4; J gene: NA; CDR3 protein: CASSLGTQGTTEQYF
V gene: TRBV27; J gene: TRBJ1-2; CDR3 protein: CASSLSGGVGYTF
V gene: TRBV6-4; J gene: TRBJ2-1; CDR3 protein: CASRLTGANNEQFF
V gene: TRBV6-5; J gene: TRBJ2-3; CDR3 protein: CASTRGATQYF
V gene: TRBV20-1; J gene: TRBJ2-5; CDR3 protein: CSAAPYAGGSIQETQYF
V gene: TRBV24-1; J gene: TRBJ2-1; CDR3 protein: CATGGGHNEQFF
V gene: TRBV7-9; J gene: TRBJ2-5; CDR3 protein: CASSLAGGQKETQYF
V gene: TRBV20-1; J gene: TRBJ2-7; CDR3 protein: CSALGTGNEQYF
V gene: TRBV5-1; J gene: TRBJ1-1; CDR3 protein: CASSLEGPNTEAFF
V gene: TRBV5-1; J gene: TRBJ2-7; CDR3 protein: CASSSWSSGEQYF
V gene: TRBV6-6; J gene: TRBJ2-5; CDR3 protein: CASRAEGELQETQYF
V gene: TRBV6-6; J gene: TRBJ2-7; CDR3 protein: CASKKAVGQGPYEQYF
V gene: TRBV5-1; J gene: TRBJ2-1; CDR3 protein: CASSFSGGGGYNEQFF
V gene: TRBV7-8; J gene: TRBJ2-1; CDR3 protein: CASSFFGQYNEQFF
V gene: TRBV2; J gene: TRBJ2-1; CDR3 protein: CATNLAGGYNEQFF
V gene: TRBV12-3/TRBV12-4; J gene: TRBJ2-7; CDR3 protein: CASSFSDRLGEQYF